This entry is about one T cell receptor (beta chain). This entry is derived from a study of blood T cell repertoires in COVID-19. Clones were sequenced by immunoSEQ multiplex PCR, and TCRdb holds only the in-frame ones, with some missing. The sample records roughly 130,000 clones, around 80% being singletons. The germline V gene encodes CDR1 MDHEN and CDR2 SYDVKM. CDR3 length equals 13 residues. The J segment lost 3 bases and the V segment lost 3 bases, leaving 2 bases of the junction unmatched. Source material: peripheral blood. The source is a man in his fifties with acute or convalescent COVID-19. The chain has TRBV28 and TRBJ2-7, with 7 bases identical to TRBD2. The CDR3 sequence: CASSFGGYYEQYF. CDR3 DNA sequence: TGTGCCAGCAGTTTCGGGGGGTACTACGAGCAGTACTTC.